There are many counts of the clone carrying this T cell receptor (beta chain). TCRdb reanalysed the RT-PCR reads using MiXCR and keeps one entry per CDR3 protein. The repertoire holds about 680,000 distinct CDR3 sequences, approximately 14% seen once, with about 3.6% in the top ten. The V gene end was trimmed by 3 bases and the J gene end by 6 bases; junction bases not matched to a gene: 6. CDR3 length: 14 residues. CDR1 and CDR2 from the germline V gene are DFQATT and SNEGSKA (reference sequence). This receptor was identified in a female donor in good health, serving as a healthy control. J is TRBJ2-1 and V is TRBV20-1, with 9 positions matching TRBD2. The sample taken for sequencing was memory CD4+ T cells from blood. CDR3 amino acids: CSARGLAGTNEQFF. DNA for the CDR3: TGCAGTGCTAGGGGGCTAGCGGGGACCAATGAGCAGTTCTTC.